Shown below are 15 T cell receptor beta chains from a single sample sequenced in a study of blood T cell repertoires in COVID-19. Method: immunoSEQ multiplex PCR; TCRdb's copy keeps in-frame clones and lacks some. The repertoire has some 80,000 clones, 86% of them found once; the top ten carry about 20%. The material sequenced was peripheral blood. The receptors here all came from a woman aged 80 or over in a cohort sampled during active or convalescent COVID-19.

The V call is TRBV24-1, the J call TRBJ2-7; D may be TRBD1 (6 bases). The V gene lost 4 bases and the J gene lost 3 bases, with 12 bases spanning the gap. The CDR3 runs to 14 residues. The V gene's germline CDR1 is KGHDR and CDR2 SFDVKD. CDR3 in amino acids: CATSERRGYYEQYV. CDR3 sequence (DNA): TGTGCCACCAGTGAGCGAAGGGGGTACTACGAGCAGTACGTC.

V is TRBV28 and J is TRBJ1-5, with a weak D call TRBD1 (5 bases). Germline V gives CDR1 MDHEN, CDR2 SYDVKM. The V and J ends lost 7 bases and 3 bases respectively, with 13 bases between them. CDR3 length: 14 amino acids. This chain's CDR3 is CASTAGGSNQPQHF. DNA for the CDR3: TGTGCCAGCACTGCGGGGGGGTCCAATCAGCCCCAGCATTTT.

V and J are TRBV30 and TRBJ1-6, with 11 bases identical to TRBD1. Germline CDR1 reads GTSNPN; CDR2 reads SVGIG (reference sequence). CDR3 length: 16 residues. V dropped 8 bases and J dropped 10; count of bases not matched to a gene: 16. Written as DNA, the CDR3 is TGTGCCCGTTCCGGGACAGGGGGTAGTTTTGGGTCACCCCTCCACTTT. Protein product: CARSGTGGSFGSPLHF.

The chain is built from TRBV6-5 and TRBJ2-1; TRBD2 matches 9 bases. V lost 11 bases and J lost 0; bases outside the gene matches: 8. The CDR3 is 15 residues long. The germline CDR1 and CDR2 sequences are MNHEY and SVGAGI. The CDR3 region is CAFSRTSDSYNEQFF. CDR3 nucleotides: TGTGCCTTTAGTCGGACTAGCGACTCCTACAATGAGCAGTTCTTC.

This clone occurred once. The CDR3 loop reads CASSRQTGGDGYTF. CDR3 in DNA: TGTGCCAGCAGCCGCCAGACAGGGGGCGATGGCTACACCTTC. The chain uses TRBV5-6 and TRBJ1-2, with 10 bases fitting TRBD1. Per germline, CDR1 SGHDT and CDR2 YYEEEE. After removal of 4 bases from V and 6 bases from J, the junction contained 6 bases not matched to a gene. The CDR3 is 14 residues long. Looking up the rest from reference TRBV5-6 and TRBJ1-2 gives the full variable domain: DAGVTQSPTHLIKTRGQQVTLRCSPKSGHDTVSWYQQALGQGPQFIFQYYEEEERQRGNFPDRFSGHQFPNYSSELNVNALLLGDSALYLCASSRQTGGDGYTFGSGTRLTVV.

In its sample, this clone was seen once. This rearrangement joins TRBV30 to TRBJ2-1; no definite D call. The V and J ends lost 5 bases and 2 bases respectively, with 10 bases between them. There are 13 residues in the CDR3. The germline V gene encodes CDR1 GTSNPN and CDR2 SVGIG (reference sequence). The CDR3 coding sequence is TGTGCCTGGCAGGTGACAACCTACAATGAGCAGTTCTTC. Its translation is CAWQVTTYNEQFF.

This clone was recorded once. This chain connects TRBV5-1 to TRBJ2-1; TRBD2 agrees at 7 bases. With V trimmed by 4 bases and J by 2 bases, 18 bases remained unmatched. Germline assignment: CDR1 SGHRS and CDR2 YFSETQ. This CDR3 has 19 amino acids. The CDR3, as DNA: TGCGCCAGCAGCGGGGTTTCCGGGACTAAAGAAAAGCCCTACAATGAGCAGTTCTTC. The encoded protein is CASSGVSGTKEKPYNEQFF.

This chain uses TRBV19 with TRBJ1-3; 7 nucleotides align to TRBD1. The CDR3 is 15 residues long. V shed 2 bases, J shed 4 bases, and the junction held 5 bases outside the gene matches. CDR1 and CDR2 from the germline V gene are LNHDA and SQIVND (reference sequence). DNA of the CDR3: TGTGCCAGTAGTATACTGTCGACAGGGGGAAACACCATATATTTT. Translated, it gives CASSILSTGGNTIYF.

This sequence joins TRBV6-5 and TRBJ2-2; possible D gene TRBD2, 6 bases. This CDR3 spans 15 amino acids. The V gene lost 7 bases and the J gene lost 1 base, with 13 bases spanning the gap. Germline V gene lookup returns CDR1 MNHEY and CDR2 SVGAGI. The CDR3 region is CASMAAGLNTGELFF. Here the CDR3 DNA reads TGTGCCAGCATGGCAGCGGGTTTGAACACCGGGGAGCTGTTTTTT.

The chain is built from TRBV10-1 and TRBJ2-7, with unresolved D. CDR1 is WNHNN and CDR2 is SYGVQD in the germline V gene (reference sequence). Trimming removed 3 bases from V and 4 bases from J, with 16 bases in between. This CDR3 comprises 15 residues. The CDR3, as DNA: TGCGCCAGCAGTGAATTCTCCGAGAAAGCTTACGAGCAGTACGTC. Its protein is CASSEFSEKAYEQYV.

This rearrangement joins TRBV7-3 to TRBJ2-5, with D maybe TRBD1 (6 bases). Trimming left V 3 bases short and J 5 bases short, with 10 bases between. Looked up from germline, CDR1 is SGHTA and CDR2 is FQGTGA. This CDR3 is 13 amino acids long. The CDR3 loop reads CASSLQGMETQYF. CDR3 nucleotide sequence: TGTGCCAGCAGCTTGCAGGGGATGGAGACCCAGTACTTC. The full variable domain, completed using reference TRBV7-3 and TRBJ2-5, is GAGVSQTPSNKVTEKGKYVELRCDPISGHTALYWYRQSLGQGPEFLIYFQGTGAADDSGLPNDRFFAVRPEGSVSTLKIQRTERGDSAVYLCASSLQGMETQYFGPGTRLLVL.

The CDR3 spells CASSEAAGGYGYTF. In DNA, the CDR3 is TGTGCCAGCAGTGAAGCGGCCGGGGGCTATGGCTACACCTTC. The genes are TRBV6-1 and TRBJ1-2, with D possibly matching TRBD1 (5 bases). The germline V gene encodes CDR1 MNHNS and CDR2 SASEGT. This CDR3 has 14 amino acids. Trimming stripped 0 bases from V and 4 bases from J, with 9 bases between.

The rearrangement links TRBV7-2 to TRBJ2-7; 10 nucleotides line up with TRBD2. Per the germline V gene, CDR1 is SGHTA and CDR2 is FQGNSA. With 5 bases clipped from V and 3 bases from J, the junction kept 7 bases outside the gene matches. The length of the CDR3 is 15 residues. The CDR3 nucleotides read TGTGCCAGCAGCACCGGGACTAGCGCGTACTACGAGCAGTACGTC. It is translated as CASSTGTSAYYEQYV.

The chain combines TRBV11-3 with TRBJ1-1; a possible D gene is TRBD1 (6 bases). V lost 5 bases to trimming and J lost 1 base, with 11 bases between them. The CDR3 has 14 residues. Germline V gene data show CDR1 as SGHNT and CDR2 as YENEEA. CDR3 DNA sequence: TGTGCCAGCAGCCAGTCGACAGGGAACACTGAAGCTTTCTTT. Translation: CASSQSTGNTEAFF.

The genes are TRBV11-2 and TRBJ2-3, with TRBD2 matching 9 bases. Trimming removed 2 bases from V and 4 bases from J; junction bases left unmatched: 4. Germline loops: CDR1 SGHAT, CDR2 FQNNGV. The CDR3 runs 15 residues. The CDR3 is CASSLFSGSADTQYF. Here the CDR3 DNA reads TGTGCCAGCAGCTTATTTAGCGGGAGTGCAGATACGCAGTATTTT.